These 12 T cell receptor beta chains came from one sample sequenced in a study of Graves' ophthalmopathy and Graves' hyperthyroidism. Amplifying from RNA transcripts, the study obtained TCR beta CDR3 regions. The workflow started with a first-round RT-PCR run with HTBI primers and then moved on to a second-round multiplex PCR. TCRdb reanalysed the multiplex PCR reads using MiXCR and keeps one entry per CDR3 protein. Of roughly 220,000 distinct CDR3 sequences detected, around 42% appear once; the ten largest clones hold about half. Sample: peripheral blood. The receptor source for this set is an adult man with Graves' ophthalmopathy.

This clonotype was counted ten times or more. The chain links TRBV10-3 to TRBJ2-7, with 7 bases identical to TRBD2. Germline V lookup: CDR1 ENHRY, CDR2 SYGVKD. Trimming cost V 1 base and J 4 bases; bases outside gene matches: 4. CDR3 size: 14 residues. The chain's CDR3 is CAISELGSGYEQYF. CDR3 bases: TGTGCCATCAGTGAGTTGGGTAGCGGGTACGAGCAGTACTTC.

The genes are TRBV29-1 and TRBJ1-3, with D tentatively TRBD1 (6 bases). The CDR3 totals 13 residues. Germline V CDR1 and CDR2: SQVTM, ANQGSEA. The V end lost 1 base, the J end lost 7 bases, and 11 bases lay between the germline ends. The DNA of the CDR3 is TGCAGCGTTGAAGTGGGGGGGCATAACACCATATATTTT. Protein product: CSVEVGGHNTIYF.

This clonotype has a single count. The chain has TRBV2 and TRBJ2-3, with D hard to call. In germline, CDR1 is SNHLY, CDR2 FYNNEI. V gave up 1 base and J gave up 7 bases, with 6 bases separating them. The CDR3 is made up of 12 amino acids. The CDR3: CASSEEWNTQYF. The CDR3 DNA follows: TGTGCCAGCAGTGAAGAATGGAATACGCAGTATTTT.

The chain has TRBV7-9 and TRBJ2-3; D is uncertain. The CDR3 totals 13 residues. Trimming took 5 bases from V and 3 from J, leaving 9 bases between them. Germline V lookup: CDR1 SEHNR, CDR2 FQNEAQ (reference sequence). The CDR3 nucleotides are TGTGCCAGCAGCCAGCTATCAACAGATACGCAGTATTTT. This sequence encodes CASSQLSTDTQYF.

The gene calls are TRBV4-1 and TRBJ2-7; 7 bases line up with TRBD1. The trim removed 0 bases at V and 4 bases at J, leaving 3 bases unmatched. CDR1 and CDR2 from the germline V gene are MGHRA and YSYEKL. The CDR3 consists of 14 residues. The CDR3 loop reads CASSQDTGEYEQYF. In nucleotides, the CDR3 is TGCGCCAGCAGCCAAGACACAGGGGAATACGAGCAGTACTTC.

CDR3 coding DNA: TGCAGTGCTAGATCTCGGGCGGACCTCTCTGGAAACACCATATATTTT. Protein product: CSARSRADLSGNTIYF. This rearrangement joins TRBV20-1 to TRBJ1-3; no firm D call. The CDR3 extends over 16 amino acids. Germline lookup yields CDR1 DFQATT and CDR2 SNEGSKA (reference sequence). Trimming removed 2 bases at V and 0 bases at J, with 14 bases between.

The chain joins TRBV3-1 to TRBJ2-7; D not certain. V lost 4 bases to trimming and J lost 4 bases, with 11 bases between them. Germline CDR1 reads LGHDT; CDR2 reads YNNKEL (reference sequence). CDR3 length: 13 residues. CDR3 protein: CASSLPTCYEQYF. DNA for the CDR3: TGTGCCAGCAGCCTCCCGACTTGTTACGAGCAGTACTTC.

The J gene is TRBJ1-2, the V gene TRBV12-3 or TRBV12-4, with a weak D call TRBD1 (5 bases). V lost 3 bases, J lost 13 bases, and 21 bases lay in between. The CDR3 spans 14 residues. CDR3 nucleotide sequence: TGTGCCAGCAGTTTTGGGGGGTCGGTAAGAGGAGGCACCTTC. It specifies CASSFGGSVRGGTF.

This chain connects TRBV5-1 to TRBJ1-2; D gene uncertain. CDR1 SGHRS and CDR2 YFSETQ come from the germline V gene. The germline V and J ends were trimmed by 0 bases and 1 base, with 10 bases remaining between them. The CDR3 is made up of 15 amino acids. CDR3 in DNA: TGCGCCAGCAGCTTGGGCCCCGGAAATAACTATGGCTACACCTTC. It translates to CASSLGPGNNYGYTF.

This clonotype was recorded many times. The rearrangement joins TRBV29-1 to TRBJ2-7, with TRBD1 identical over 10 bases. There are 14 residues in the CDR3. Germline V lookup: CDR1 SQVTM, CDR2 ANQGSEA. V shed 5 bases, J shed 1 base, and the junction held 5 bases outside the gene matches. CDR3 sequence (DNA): TGCAGCGTTCGTTCGGGACAGGGGTCCTACGAGCAGTACTTC. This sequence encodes CSVRSGQGSYEQYF.

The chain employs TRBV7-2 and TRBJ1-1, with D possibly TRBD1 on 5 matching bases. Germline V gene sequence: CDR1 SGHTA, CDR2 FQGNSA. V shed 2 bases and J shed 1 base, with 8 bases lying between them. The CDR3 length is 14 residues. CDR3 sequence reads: CASSLSQANTEAFF. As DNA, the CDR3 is TGTGCCAGCAGCTTATCACAGGCGAACACTGAAGCTTTCTTT.

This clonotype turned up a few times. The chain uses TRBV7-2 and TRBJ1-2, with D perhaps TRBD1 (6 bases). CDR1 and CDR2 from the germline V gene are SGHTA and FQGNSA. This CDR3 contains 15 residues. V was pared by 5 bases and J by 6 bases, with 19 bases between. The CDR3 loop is CASSPWETGEDGYTF. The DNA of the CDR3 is TGTGCCAGCAGCCCGTGGGAGACAGGCGAAGATGGCTACACCTTC. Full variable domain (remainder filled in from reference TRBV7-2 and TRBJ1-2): GAGVSQSPSNKVTEKGKDVELRCDPISGHTALYWYRQSLGQGLEFLIYFQGNSAPDKSGLPSDRFSAERTGGSVSTLTIQRTQQEDSAVYLCASSPWETGEDGYTFGSGTRLTVV.